The text below deals with one T cell receptor beta chain. The antigen is not known. Assay: immunoSEQ multiplex PCR; the TCRdb copy retains only in-frame clones and omits some. The sample lists about 99,000 clones; around 90% were seen once. These data belong to a study of OX40 agonist ivuxolimab in advanced cancers. About the research overall: From roughly 20 to 85 years was the age range, with a mean of around 54 years, and approximately 84% were male. Eligibility rules accepted prior anti-PD-1, anti-PD-L1 or anti-CTLA-4 therapy, and 40% to 50% had some. Notes on the study in general: Patients who responded partially at 0.1-3.0 mg/kg showed clonal expansion ranking among the lowest.

The CDR3 spans 13 residues. V was trimmed by 3 bases and J by 3 bases, leaving 9 bases between them. Germline V CDR1 and CDR2: SGHTA, FQGNSA. The sequence was collected from an adult with an advanced solid tumor such as melanoma, head and neck, liver or kidney cancer. J is TRBJ2-7 and V is TRBV7-2; D is uncertain. The source was CD4+ or CD8+ T cells sorted from blood, collected in a trial of the OX40 agonist ivuxolimab. The CDR3 is CASSFSVGYEQYF. The CDR3 DNA follows: TGTGCCAGCAGCTTCAGCGTCGGCTACGAGCAGTACTTC. The variable domain in full, completed from reference TRBV7-2 and TRBJ2-7, reads GAGVSQSPSNKVTEKGKDVELRCDPISGHTALYWYRQSLGQGLEFLIYFQGNSAPDKSGLPSDRFSAERTGGSVSTLTIQRTQQEDSAVYLCASSFSVGYEQYFGPGTRLTVT.